This is a list of T cell receptor beta chains from one sample in a study of cytomegalovirus exposure and HLA in healthy donors. TCRdb's table, derived via immunoSEQ multiplex PCR, lists solely in-frame clones and lacks some. The sample consists of 150,000 to 200,000 clones, approximately 80% of them appearing once. The sequenced sample was PBMCs. The receptors stem from a woman in her thirties or forties in good health and CMV-seronegative. Each CDR3 is given with its conserved first and last residue. The order of the fields is clone size, V gene, D gene, J gene, CDR3 DNA, CDR3 protein. D genes are given only for firm matches. Clone size is not always given. Where it is, it says once, few, many or a class for expanded clones.

abundance: NA
v_gene: TRBV13
d_gene: NA
j_gene: TRBJ1-1
CDR3nt: TGTGCCAGCAGCTTAGTAGTAACCACTGAAGCTTTCTTT
CDR3aa: CASSLVVTTEAFF

abundance: NA
v_gene: TRBV28
d_gene: TRBD1
j_gene: TRBJ1-5
CDR3nt: TGTGCCAGCCGTAACCAGGGGGCCGTTCAGCCCCAGCATTTT
CDR3aa: CASRNQGAVQPQHF

abundance: NA
v_gene: TRBV7-8
d_gene: NA
j_gene: TRBJ2-3
CDR3nt: TGTGCCAGCGGACTTAGGGGGGGGAGCACAGATACGCAGTATTTT
CDR3aa: CASGLRGGSTDTQYF

abundance: NA
v_gene: TRBV5-6
d_gene: NA
j_gene: TRBJ2-1
CDR3nt: TGTGCCAGCAGCTTCGTCCAGGGAATAACCGACAATGAGCAGTTCTTC
CDR3aa: CASSFVQGITDNEQFF

abundance: once
v_gene: TRBV2
d_gene: TRBD1
j_gene: TRBJ2-5
CDR3nt: TGTGCCAGCAGTGAACCGACAGGGATGGAGACCCAGTACTTC
CDR3aa: CASSEPTGMETQYF

abundance: NA
v_gene: TRBV25-1
d_gene: TRBD1
j_gene: TRBJ1-4
CDR3nt: TGTGCCACCCTAGACAGGGTCGGCGAAAAACTGTTTTTT
CDR3aa: CATLDRVGEKLFF

abundance: few
v_gene: TRBV28
d_gene: TRBD1
j_gene: TRBJ2-7
CDR3nt: TGTGCCAGCAGCACAGGGGCCGGCTACGAGCAGTACTTC
CDR3aa: CASSTGAGYEQYF

abundance: NA
v_gene: TRBV19
d_gene: NA
j_gene: TRBJ1-5
CDR3nt: TGTGCCAGTAGTAGGGCTAATCAGCCCCAGCATTTT
CDR3aa: CASSRANQPQHF

abundance: NA
v_gene: TRBV6-6
d_gene: NA
j_gene: TRBJ1-1
CDR3nt: TGTGCCAGCAGTTACTCTCGGGGGAATACTGAAGCTTTCTTT
CDR3aa: CASSYSRGNTEAFF

abundance: NA
v_gene: TRBV7-8
d_gene: TRBD1
j_gene: TRBJ2-6
CDR3nt: TGTGCCAGCAGCTCCGGACAGGGTAATAGGGCCAACGTCCTGACTTTC
CDR3aa: CASSSGQGNRANVLTF

abundance: NA
v_gene: TRBV7-2
d_gene: TRBD2
j_gene: TRBJ2-1
CDR3nt: TGTGCCAGCAGCTTGACTAGCGGTATATCCACCTTCAATGAGCAGTTCTTC
CDR3aa: CASSLTSGISTFNEQFF

abundance: NA
v_gene: TRBV28
d_gene: TRBD2
j_gene: TRBJ2-2
CDR3nt: TGTGCCAGCTGGACTAGCGGGAGGGCCGGGGAGCTGTTTTTT
CDR3aa: CASWTSGRAGELFF

abundance: once
v_gene: TRBV6-5
d_gene: NA
j_gene: TRBJ1-1
CDR3nt: TGTGCCAGCAGTCGACAGCGTCTTAACACTGAAGCTTTCTTT
CDR3aa: CASSRQRLNTEAFF

abundance: NA
v_gene: TRBV29-1
d_gene: TRBD2
j_gene: TRBJ2-1
CDR3nt: TGCAGCGGAACTAGCGGGAGGGCCCCGACGGGCTACAATGAGCAGTTCTTC
CDR3aa: CSGTSGRAPTGYNEQFF

abundance: NA
v_gene: TRBV19
d_gene: NA
j_gene: TRBJ2-3
CDR3nt: TGTGCCAGTAGCCGGCAGACAAGCACAGATACGCAGTATTTT
CDR3aa: CASSRQTSTDTQYF

abundance: NA
v_gene: TRBV27
d_gene: TRBD1
j_gene: TRBJ2-2
CDR3nt: TGTGCCAGCAGCAGATGGGACAGGGGGGCCGGGGAGCTGTTTTTT
CDR3aa: CASSRWDRGAGELFF

abundance: NA
v_gene: TRBV6-5
d_gene: NA
j_gene: TRBJ2-2
CDR3nt: TGTGCCAGCGGAAGCTATCAGGGGCGGACCGGGGAGCTGTTTTTT
CDR3aa: CASGSYQGRTGELFF

abundance: NA
v_gene: TRBV5-6
d_gene: TRBD1
j_gene: TRBJ1-2
CDR3nt: TGTGCCAGCAGCTTACCGGGACAGGGCAAATATGGCTACACCTTC
CDR3aa: CASSLPGQGKYGYTF

abundance: NA
v_gene: TRBV27
d_gene: TRBD2
j_gene: TRBJ2-7
CDR3nt: TGTGCCAGCAGCCCCCGTAGGCGGGGGTACGAGCAGTACTTC
CDR3aa: CASSPRRRGYEQYF

abundance: NA
v_gene: TRBV5-1
d_gene: TRBD2
j_gene: TRBJ2-7
CDR3nt: TGCGCCAGCAGCCCCCGGGAGGGCGGGTCCTACGAGCAGTACTTC
CDR3aa: CASSPREGGSYEQYF

abundance: NA
v_gene: TRBV4-2
d_gene: NA
j_gene: TRBJ2-3
CDR3nt: TGTGCCAGCAGCCAAGAATCGGGTTTTTCGGGGAGTCAGACAGATACGCAGTATTTT
CDR3aa: CASSQESGFSGSQTDTQYF

abundance: NA
v_gene: TRBV29-1
d_gene: NA
j_gene: TRBJ1-2
CDR3nt: TGCAGCGGGGAGACAGGCTATGGCTACACCTTC
CDR3aa: CSGETGYGYTF

abundance: NA
v_gene: TRBV6-1
d_gene: TRBD1
j_gene: TRBJ1-2
CDR3nt: TGTGCCAGCAGTCTCCGACAGGGGTTTGGAGGCTACACCTTC
CDR3aa: CASSLRQGFGGYTF

abundance: NA
v_gene: TRBV10-3
d_gene: TRBD2
j_gene: TRBJ2-5
CDR3nt: TGTGCCATCAGTGAGGGACTAGCGGACCAAGAGACCCAGTACTTC
CDR3aa: CAISEGLADQETQYF

abundance: NA
v_gene: TRBV2
d_gene: TRBD2
j_gene: TRBJ2-3
CDR3nt: TGTGCCACCCTACTACTAGCGGACCGCACAGATACGCAGTATTTT
CDR3aa: CATLLLADRTDTQYF

abundance: NA
v_gene: TRBV25-1
d_gene: TRBD2
j_gene: TRBJ2-3
CDR3nt: TGTGCCACCCACGGGACTAGGTACACAGATACGCAGTATTTT
CDR3aa: CATHGTRYTDTQYF

abundance: NA
v_gene: TRBV29-1
d_gene: TRBD1
j_gene: TRBJ1-1
CDR3nt: TGCAGCGTTGAACGGACAGGCGGGGGGACTGAAGCTTTCTTT
CDR3aa: CSVERTGGGTEAFF

abundance: NA
v_gene: TRBV5-1
d_gene: NA
j_gene: TRBJ2-5
CDR3nt: TGCGCCAGCAGCTTGGGTCAGCAAGAGACCCAGTACTTC
CDR3aa: CASSLGQQETQYF

abundance: NA
v_gene: TRBV27
d_gene: NA
j_gene: TRBJ2-5
CDR3nt: TGTGCCAGCAGTTTACGAGGGACACCGTTCCAAGAGACCCAGTACTTC
CDR3aa: CASSLRGTPFQETQYF

abundance: NA
v_gene: TRBV6-5
d_gene: TRBD1
j_gene: TRBJ1-2
CDR3nt: TGTGCCAGCAGCCGCGAAGAGACAGGGAACTATGGCTACACCTTC
CDR3aa: CASSREETGNYGYTF

abundance: NA
v_gene: TRBV5-1
d_gene: NA
j_gene: TRBJ2-5
CDR3nt: TGCGCCAGCAGCTTGGTTGTTCGGGGACAAGAGACCCAGTACTTC
CDR3aa: CASSLVVRGQETQYF

abundance: once
v_gene: TRBV29-1
d_gene: NA
j_gene: TRBJ2-1
CDR3nt: TGCAGCGTTGAAGATTTAAGCCGTAGATCCTACAATGAGCAGTTCTTC
CDR3aa: CSVEDLSRRSYNEQFF